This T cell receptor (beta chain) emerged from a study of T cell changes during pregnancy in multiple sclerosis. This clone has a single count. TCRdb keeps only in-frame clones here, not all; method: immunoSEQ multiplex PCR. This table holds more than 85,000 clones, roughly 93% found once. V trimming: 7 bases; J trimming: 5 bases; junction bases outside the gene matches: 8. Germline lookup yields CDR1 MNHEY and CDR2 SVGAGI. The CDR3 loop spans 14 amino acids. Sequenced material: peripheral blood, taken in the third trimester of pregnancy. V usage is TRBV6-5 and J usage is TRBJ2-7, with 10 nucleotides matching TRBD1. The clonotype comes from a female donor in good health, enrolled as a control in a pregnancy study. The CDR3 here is CASTGDRGYHEQYF. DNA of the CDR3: TGTGCCAGCACCGGGGACAGGGGTTACCACGAGCAGTACTTC.